This T cell receptor beta chain was captured by sequencing in a study of T cells after yellow fever vaccination. Conversion of TCR transcripts into cDNA relied on 5'RACE template switching, which added a universal primer site and UMIs. Via MiXCR, TCRdb re-called the 5' RACE reads, giving one row per CDR3 protein. The sample holds under 400,000 distinct CDR3 sequences; around 12% are singletons and the top ten take approximately 3.3%. Broader study findings: FACS-sorted repertoires could harbor abundant contaminating bulk-population clonotypes. The secondary response was weaker but peaked faster, day 5 versus 15. Subsequent to the booster, the majority of primary-vaccination clones reappeared (under 98% CD4, approximately 90% CD8).

In regard to this clonotype: The antigen is not known.

This CDR3 is 16 amino acids long. Trimming stripped 6 bases from V and 3 bases from J, with 20 bases between. The germline CDR1 and CDR2 sequences are MNHEY and SVGAGI. The clonotype was recovered from a man aged 18 to 29 who received the YFV17D yellow fever vaccine. The chain recombines TRBV6-5 with TRBJ1-2; D possibly corresponds to TRBD1 (5 bases). The material sequenced was CD4+ T cells sorted from PBMCs, taken 15 days after the yellow fever booster vaccination. CDR3 coding DNA: TGTGCCAGCAGCTCCCCGGTGCCGGGGCGCGACTATGGCTACACCTTC. It yields the protein CASSSPVPGRDYGYTF.